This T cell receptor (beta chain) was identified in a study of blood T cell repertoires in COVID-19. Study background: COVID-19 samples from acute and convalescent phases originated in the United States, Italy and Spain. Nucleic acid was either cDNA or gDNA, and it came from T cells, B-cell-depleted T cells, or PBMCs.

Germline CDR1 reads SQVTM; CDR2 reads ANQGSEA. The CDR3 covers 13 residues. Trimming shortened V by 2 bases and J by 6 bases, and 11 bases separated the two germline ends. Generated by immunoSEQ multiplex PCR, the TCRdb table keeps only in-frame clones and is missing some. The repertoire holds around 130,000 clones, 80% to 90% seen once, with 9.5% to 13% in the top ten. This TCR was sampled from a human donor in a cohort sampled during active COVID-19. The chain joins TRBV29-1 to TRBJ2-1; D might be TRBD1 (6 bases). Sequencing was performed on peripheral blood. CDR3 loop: CSVESQGSNEQFF. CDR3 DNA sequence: TGCAGCGTTGAAAGTCAGGGGTCCAATGAGCAGTTCTTC.